These 10 T cell receptor beta chains originate from one sample sequenced in a study of T cells in Graves' hyperthyroidism and ophthalmopathy. Amplification targeted TCR beta CDR3 regions from RNA transcripts. TCR CDR3 regions were first amplified by RT-PCR with HTBI primers. TCRdb recomputed calls from the multiplex PCR reads with MiXCR, one row per CDR3 protein. The sample carries around 290,000 distinct CDR3 sequences, around 13% recorded once. The sequenced sample was blood. These receptor sequences come from a woman between 40 and 50 years old with Graves' hyperthyroidism.

This clonotype was picked up many times. The chain combines TRBV18 with TRBJ1-1; D gene ambiguous. Germline V gene sequence: CDR1 KGHSH, CDR2 LQKENI. This CDR3 region has 13 residues. The V end lost 5 bases, the J end lost 1 base, and 8 bases lay between the germline ends. The CDR3: CASSGQKNTEAFF. The CDR3 DNA reads TGTGCCAGCTCAGGGCAAAAGAACACTGAAGCTTTCTTT.

For the CDR3, the DNA is TGCGCCAGCAGCGCCGAGGGGCCTCTTTACACCGGGGAGCTGTTTTTT. This encodes CASSAEGPLYTGELFF. The chain is built from TRBV5-1 and TRBJ2-2; either TRBD1 or TRBD2 may fit D (5 bases each). V lost 4 bases, J lost 3 bases, and 16 bases lay in between. The CDR3 runs to 16 residues. Germline assignment: CDR1 SGHRS and CDR2 YFSETQ. Drawing the rest from reference TRBV5-1 and TRBJ2-2, the complete variable domain is KAGVTQTPRYLIKTRGQQVTLSCSPISGHRSVSWYQQTPGQGLQFLFEYFSETQRNKGNFPGRFSGRQFSNSRSEMNVSTLELGDSALYLCASSAEGPLYTGELFFGEGSRLTVL.

This clonotype showed up many times. The chain couples TRBV2 to TRBJ2-5, with D perhaps TRBD2 (6 bases). V lost 6 bases, J lost 7 bases, and 18 bases lay in between. This CDR3 has 14 amino acids. Germline lookup yields CDR1 SNHLY and CDR2 FYNNEI. The CDR3 is CASRGSGTLGTQYF. In DNA form, the CDR3 reads TGTGCCAGCAGGGGTAGCGGTACGTTAGGGACCCAGTACTTC.

This clonotype was seen only a few times. The J gene is TRBJ2-2, the V gene TRBV19; D gene unclear. The CDR3 spans 15 residues. The V gene's germline CDR1 is LNHDA and CDR2 SQIVND (reference sequence). V lost 4 bases, J lost 2 bases, and 11 bases lay in between. The DNA for the CDR3 is TGTGCCAGTAGTAATTGGGGAATAAACACCGGGGAGCTGTTTTTT. Translation gives CASSNWGINTGELFF.

This clonotype was seen many times. The rearrangement uses TRBV7-8 and TRBJ2-5; 7 bases match TRBD2. The V and J ends lost 6 bases and 5 bases, in that order; junction bases with no gene match: 6. Germline CDR1 is SGHVS and CDR2 is FQNEAQ. This CDR3 contains 13 residues. The CDR3 DNA reads as TGTGCCAGCAGTCGGGACTACTGGGAGACCCAGTACTTC. Translation gives CASSRDYWETQYF.

As regards this clonotype: A read error may be the cause here, since a much bigger clone is one base away. This CDR3 is CATNENPGSEEFF. For the CDR3, the DNA is TGTGCCACCAATGAAAACCCCGGTTCCGAGGAATTCTTT. J is TRBJ1-1 and V is TRBV24-1, with D unclear. V was cut by 8 bases and J by 14 bases, with 23 bases left in between. Germline V CDR1 and CDR2: KGHDR, SFDVKD. The CDR3 totals 13 residues.

The sample holds many counts of this clonotype. V gene TRBV20-1 combines with J gene TRBJ1-1, with TRBD1 matching 7 bases. Looked up from germline, CDR1 is DFQATT and CDR2 is SNEGSKA (reference sequence). The CDR3 covers 13 residues. The V gene end was trimmed by 7 bases and the J gene end by 0 bases; junction bases not matched to a gene: 5. CDR3: CSVPTGMNTEAFF. Here the CDR3 DNA reads TGCAGTGTTCCGACAGGGATGAACACTGAAGCTTTCTTT.

There are a few counts of this clonotype. V and J are TRBV5-8 and TRBJ2-5; 13 bases map to TRBD2. The CDR3 extends over 16 amino acids. CDR1 and CDR2 from the germline V gene are SGHTS and YDEGEE. After removal of 5 bases from V and 3 bases from J, the junction contained 7 bases not matched to a gene. The CDR3: CASSGLAGAKEETQYF. CDR3 sequence (DNA): TGTGCCAGCAGTGGACTAGCGGGAGCCAAAGAAGAGACCCAGTACTTC.

This clonotype was picked up many times. The chain joins TRBV7-8 to TRBJ2-5, with D possibly TRBD1 on 6 matching bases. Trimming took off 4 bases at V and 4 bases at J, with 16 bases between the two ends. Germline CDR1 SGHVS, CDR2 FQNEAQ. This CDR3 contains 15 residues. The CDR3 DNA reads as TGTGCCAGCAGCTCCGAAGCACAGGGTCGAGAGACCCAGTACTTC. It specifies CASSSEAQGRETQYF.

This clonotype was counted ten times or more. This chain connects TRBV7-9 to TRBJ1-1, with a weak D call TRBD1 (5 bases). The CDR3 runs to 14 residues. The V gene lost 4 bases and the J gene lost 6 bases, with 15 bases spanning the gap. Germline V gene lookup returns CDR1 SEHNR and CDR2 FQNEAQ (reference sequence). The CDR3 DNA sequence: TGTGCCAGCAGCTCCGGGACCCAAACATCTGAAGCTTTCTTT. This encodes CASSSGTQTSEAFF.